The 19 T cell receptor beta chains below were found in one sample sequenced in a study of blood T cell repertoires in COVID-19. Measured with immunoSEQ multiplex PCR; TCRdb has only the in-frame clones, and not every one. This table has around 78,000 clones, more than 75% appearing once. What was sequenced was peripheral blood. The receptors were gathered from a man aged 65-85 years with active or convalescent COVID-19.

The chain joins TRBV27 to TRBJ2-3, with TRBD1 identical over 10 bases. With V trimmed by 6 bases and J by 8 bases, 5 bases remained unmatched. Germline V gene data show CDR1 as MNHEY and CDR2 as SMNVEV (reference sequence). This CDR3 is 13 amino acids long. CDR3 in amino acids: CASRGTGEATQYF. For the CDR3, the DNA is TGTGCCAGCAGAGGGACAGGGGAAGCTACGCAGTATTTT.

The CDR3 loop reads CASSYWGGTGELFF. Written as DNA, the CDR3 is TGTGCCAGCAGTTACTGGGGGGGCACCGGGGAGCTGTTTTTT. The V call is TRBV6-5, the J call TRBJ2-2; 7 positions agree with TRBD2. Unmatched junction bases numbered 0, after V lost 1 base and J lost 4 bases. The CDR3 is 14 residues long. The germline V gene encodes CDR1 MNHEY and CDR2 SVGAGI.

The chain uses TRBV7-3 and TRBJ1-5; unclear D gene. The germline gives CDR1 SGHTA, CDR2 FQGTGA. The CDR3 runs 13 residues. Trimming pared 2 bases from V and 4 bases from J, leaving 6 bases between. The CDR3 bases are TGTGCCAGCAGCTTACAGGAAAATCAGCCCCAGCATTTT. Translated, it gives CASSLQENQPQHF.

This clone showed up just once. This chain uses TRBV6-6 with TRBJ2-7; TRBD2 aligns across 9 bases. Germline lookup yields CDR1 MNHNY and CDR2 SVGAGI (reference sequence). J gave up 0 bases and V 7 bases, and 7 bases lay outside the gene matches. This CDR3 region has 15 residues. CDR3 sequence: CASNRAGGISYEQYF. The DNA for the CDR3 is TGTGCCAGCAATCGGGCGGGAGGGATCTCCTACGAGCAGTACTTC.

The rearrangement joins TRBV19 to TRBJ1-6; TRBD1 agrees at 9 bases. This CDR3 is built from 15 residues. The V gene's germline CDR1 is LNHDA and CDR2 SQIVND (reference sequence). V shed 5 bases and J 10 bases; nucleotides not matched to a gene: 9. The CDR3 loop reads CASSGRRDRESPLHF. CDR3 DNA: TGTGCCAGTAGTGGCCGCCGGGACAGGGAGTCACCCCTCCACTTT.

CDR3 in DNA: TGTGCCAGCAGCCTCATGGGCCCTACAGGGTATGGCTACACCTTC. Translating gives CASSLMGPTGYGYTF. V and J are TRBV3-1 (or the pseudogene TRBV3-2) and TRBJ1-2; possibly TRBD1 for D (6 bases). The CDR3 extends over 15 amino acids. CDR1 is LGHDT, CDR2 YNNKEL, per germline (reference sequence). V lost 4 bases and J 5 bases, leaving 17 bases between the germline ends.

This chain links TRBV28 with TRBJ1-2; a possible D gene is TRBD1 (6 bases). V gave up 2 bases and J gave up 10 bases, with 17 bases separating them. Germline loops: CDR1 MDHEN, CDR2 SYDVKM. This CDR3 region has 14 residues. The CDR3 DNA sequence: TGTGCCAGCAGTTTAGCCCCACCACAGGGCGACTACACCTTC. This encodes CASSLAPPQGDYTF.

The chain uses TRBV7-2 and TRBJ1-6; D uncertain. Germline values: CDR1 SGHTA, CDR2 FQGNSA. The germline V and J ends were trimmed by 5 bases and 0 bases, with 11 bases remaining between them. The length of the CDR3 is 16 residues. The CDR3 sequence: CASSPPAGSYNSPLHF. For the CDR3, the DNA is TGTGCCAGCAGCCCCCCGGCGGGCTCCTATAATTCACCCCTCCACTTT.

The chain combines TRBV4-1 with TRBJ1-6; D perhaps matches TRBD1 (5 bases). This CDR3 contains 16 residues. CDR1 is MGHRA, CDR2 YSYEKL, per germline. V was cut by 0 bases and J by 10 bases, with 16 bases left in between. This CDR3 reads CASSQEGRGLGSPLHF. In DNA, the CDR3 is TGCGCCAGCAGCCAAGAGGGGCGGGGACTAGGGTCACCCCTCCACTTT.

This chain connects TRBV18 to TRBJ2-5, with D possibly matching TRBD1 (6 bases). Germline V lookup: CDR1 KGHSH, CDR2 LQKENI. V gave up 3 bases and J gave up 1 base, with 9 bases separating them. The CDR3 spans 14 residues. Here the CDR3 reads CASSPGASQETQYF. For the CDR3, the DNA is TGTGCCAGCTCACCGGGGGCCTCCCAAGAGACCCAGTACTTC.

This chain joins TRBV19 and TRBJ1-1; D perhaps matches TRBD1 (5 bases). The germline V and J ends were trimmed by 6 bases and 1 base, with 12 bases remaining between them. The CDR3 spans 14 residues. The germline V gene has CDR1 LNHDA and CDR2 SQIVND (reference sequence). The CDR3 DNA sequence: TGTGCCAGTAGATGGGGGGACGGGAACACTGAAGCTTTCTTT. It translates to CASRWGDGNTEAFF.

The rearrangement links TRBV3-1 (or the pseudogene TRBV3-2) to TRBJ2-1, with TRBD1 identical over 9 bases. Germline CDR1 and CDR2: LGHDT and YNNKEL (reference sequence). The CDR3 sequence is 15 residues long. V was pared by 3 bases and J by 5 bases, with 5 bases of the junction left unmatched. CDR3 sequence reads: CASSQGDRANNEQFF. CDR3 DNA sequence: TGTGCCAGCAGCCAGGGGGACAGGGCTAACAATGAGCAGTTCTTC.

The gene calls are TRBV5-1 and TRBJ2-7; 8 bases agree with TRBD1. Germline V CDR1 and CDR2: SGHRS, YFSETQ. The CDR3 is made up of 15 amino acids. With 0 bases clipped from V and 7 bases from J, the junction kept 9 bases outside the gene matches. This chain's CDR3 is CASSLAEDRAGEQYF. The DNA of the CDR3 is TGCGCCAGCAGCTTGGCCGAGGACAGGGCTGGTGAGCAGTACTTC. The variable domain in full, completed from reference TRBV5-1 and TRBJ2-7, reads KAGVTQTPRYLIKTRGQQVTLSCSPISGHRSVSWYQQTPGQGLQFLFEYFSETQRNKGNFPGRFSGRQFSNSRSEMNVSTLELGDSALYLCASSLAEDRAGEQYFGPGTRLTVT.

The chain employs TRBV7-5 and TRBJ2-7; the DNA was not compared with TRBD1, the D call given in the table. TRBV7-5 is annotated as a pseudogene. The CDR3 spans 16 residues. CDR3 residues: CARSSTPVQRFYEQYF. The CDR3 region has the DNA TGTGCCAGAAGCTCCACCCCGGTACAGAGATTCTACGAGCAGTACTTC.

J is TRBJ2-3 and V is TRBV9, with D maybe TRBD1 (5 bases). Trimming left V 0 bases short and J 1 base short, with 9 bases between. The germline gives CDR1 SGDLS, CDR2 YYNGEE. CDR3 length equals 15 residues. CDR3 in amino acids: CASSVVQGRTDTQYF. CDR3 DNA: TGTGCCAGCAGCGTAGTTCAGGGTCGCACAGATACGCAGTATTTT.

The J gene is TRBJ1-6, the V gene TRBV6-6; 10 positions agree with TRBD1. Germline CDR1 reads MNHNY; CDR2 reads SVGAGI (reference sequence). Trimming removed 4 bases from V and 10 bases from J; junction bases left unmatched: 10. This CDR3 contains 16 residues. The CDR3 spells CASSFPGQGKDSPLHF. For the CDR3, the DNA is TGTGCCAGCAGTTTCCCGGGACAGGGGAAGGACTCACCCCTCCACTTT.

This clone is a singleton in its sample. CDR3 nucleotides: TGTGCCACCAGCAGAGGAGGTAAGAAGGTGGGTGAGCAGTTCTTC. Encoded protein: CATSRGGKKVGEQFF. The chain is built from TRBV15 and TRBJ2-1, with unresolved D. The CDR3 covers 15 residues. Germline assignment: CDR1 LNHNV and CDR2 YYDKDF (reference sequence). V was cut by 1 base and J by 9 bases, with 16 bases left in between.

This clone was seen a handful of times. J is TRBJ1-1 and V is TRBV11-2; D possibly corresponds to TRBD1 (6 bases). Germline CDR1 is SGHAT and CDR2 is FQNNGV. The CDR3 has 15 residues. V was pared by 6 bases and J by 3 bases, with 17 bases between. The CDR3 is CASSHSIGGDTEAFF. DNA for the CDR3: TGTGCCAGCAGTCATTCAATAGGGGGTGACACTGAAGCTTTCTTT.

J is TRBJ2-1 and V is TRBV4-2, with TRBD1 identical over 9 bases. J gave up 9 bases and V 5 bases, and 11 bases lay outside the gene matches. Germline CDR1 is LGHNA and CDR2 is YNFKEQ. The CDR3 is made up of 15 amino acids. The CDR3 spells CASSSGQGRFGEQFF. CDR3 in DNA: TGTGCCAGCAGCTCTGGACAGGGGAGATTCGGTGAGCAGTTCTTC.